This TCR beta chain was found in a study of CD8+ T cells in alopecia areata. The CDR3 runs 13 residues. V dropped 5 bases and J dropped 4; count of bases not matched to a gene: 5. Germline lookup yields CDR1 SQVTM and CDR2 ANQGSEA. Following RNA extraction, reverse transcription yielded cDNA that acted as the sequencing template. Generated by immunoSEQ multiplex PCR, the TCRdb table keeps only in-frame clones and is missing some. The table shows under 200,000 clones, with about 60% occurring only once. In this sample, this clone turned up a few times. Its antigen is not identified. Findings of the study overall: Normal scalp had lower clonality than lesional scalp, with alopecia totalis/universalis lesions showing this most strongly. Mice showed TCR sharing more clearly than patients did, possibly owing to HLA.

Treatment given: oral pan-JAK inhibitor, 5-10 mg twice daily. Specimens obtained from alopecia areata patients comprised lesional scalp punch biopsies and peripheral blood. Material: CD4+ T cells sorted from blood, obtained at week 24, from a patient treated with tofacitinib. The receptor was derived from a human donor with alopecia areata. The V and J genes are TRBV29-1 and TRBJ1-3; 7 bases are a match to TRBD1. CDR3 sequence: CSVITTGGNTIYF. The CDR3 DNA follows: TGCAGCGTTATTACGACAGGGGGAAACACCATATATTTT. Looking up the rest from reference TRBV29-1 and TRBJ1-3 gives the full variable domain: SAVISQKPSRDICQRGTSLTIQCQVDSQVTMMFWYRQQPGQSLTLIATANQGSEATYESGFVIDKFPISRPNLTFSTLTVSNMSPEDSSIYLCSVITTGGNTIYFGEGSWLTVV.